The source of this T cell receptor beta chain is a study of T cell changes during pregnancy in multiple sclerosis. The count of this clone is one. Data came from immunoSEQ multiplex PCR; TCRdb stores just in-frame clones and leaves some out. The table includes 45,000 to 55,000 clones, approximately 87% detected once. The trim removed 0 bases at V and 4 bases at J, leaving 6 bases unmatched. Germline assignment: CDR1 MGHRA and CDR2 YSYEKL. The CDR3 has 17 amino acids. The source of this sequence is a female donor in good health, enrolled as a control in a pregnancy study. The chain couples TRBV4-1 to TRBJ2-1; 10 positions agree with TRBD2. This material consisted of peripheral blood, taken in the first trimester of pregnancy. CDR3 protein: CASSQEGLAVVYNEQFF. CDR3 in DNA: TGCGCCAGCAGCCAAGAAGGACTAGCGGTCGTTTACAATGAGCAGTTCTTC.